This TCR beta chain came from a study of control samples from healthy donors and cancer patients. V lost 0 bases and J lost 5, with 4 bases in between. The CDR3 length is 12 residues. Germline lookup yields CDR1 MDHEN and CDR2 SYDVKM. Data came from immunoSEQ multiplex PCR; TCRdb stores just in-frame clones and leaves some out. The data contain tens of thousands of clones, approximately 85% of them singletons. The sample comprised PBMCs. The receptor was isolated from a woman aged 55-69 years with head and neck cancer. The chain carries TRBV28 and TRBJ2-5, with D unclear. The CDR3 DNA reads TGTGCCAGCAGTTTATGGAAGGAGACCCAGTACTTC. It is translated as CASSLWKETQYF.